The source of this TCR beta chain is a study of blood T cell repertoires in COVID-19. The authors' processing: Estimates of nucleated cell counts were drawn from the amplification of reference gene primers. The data were produced by immunoSEQ multiplex PCR, yet TCRdb's version contains in-frame clones alone and is incomplete. Clone size and the V and J calls come from that table; the DNA yielded D and trimming. Of over 100,000 clones listed, roughly 89% are singletons. The germline V and J ends were trimmed by 3 bases and 8 bases, with 17 bases remaining between them. The length of the CDR3 is 15 residues. Per germline, CDR1 SGHAT and CDR2 FQDESV (reference sequence). The Seattle site enrolled patients during active infection and followed them longitudinally.

The TCR sequence derives from a woman aged 50 to 60 with COVID-19, enrolled during active disease. The sample comprised peripheral blood. The V and J genes are TRBV11-1 and TRBJ2-1, with a weak D call TRBD2 (7 bases). The CDR3 here is CASSLPGGPLHEQFF. Written as DNA, the CDR3 is TGTGCCAGCAGCTTGCCGGGGGGCCCCCTCCATGAGCAGTTCTTC.